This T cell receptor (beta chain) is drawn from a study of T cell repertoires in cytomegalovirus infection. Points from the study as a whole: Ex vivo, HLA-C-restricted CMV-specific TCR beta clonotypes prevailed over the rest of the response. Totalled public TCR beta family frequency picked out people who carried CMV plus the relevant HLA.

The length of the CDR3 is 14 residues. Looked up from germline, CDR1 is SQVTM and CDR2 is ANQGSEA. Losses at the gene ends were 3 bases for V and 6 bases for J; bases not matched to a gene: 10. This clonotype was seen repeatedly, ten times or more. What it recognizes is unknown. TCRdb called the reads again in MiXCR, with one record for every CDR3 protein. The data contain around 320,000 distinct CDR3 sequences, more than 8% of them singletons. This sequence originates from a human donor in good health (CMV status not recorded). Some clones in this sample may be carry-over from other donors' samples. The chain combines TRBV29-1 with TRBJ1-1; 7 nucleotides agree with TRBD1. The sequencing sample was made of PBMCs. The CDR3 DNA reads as TGCAGCGTTGACACAGGGGAGGGCTTCGCTGAAGCTTTCTTT. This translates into CSVDTGEGFAEAFF.